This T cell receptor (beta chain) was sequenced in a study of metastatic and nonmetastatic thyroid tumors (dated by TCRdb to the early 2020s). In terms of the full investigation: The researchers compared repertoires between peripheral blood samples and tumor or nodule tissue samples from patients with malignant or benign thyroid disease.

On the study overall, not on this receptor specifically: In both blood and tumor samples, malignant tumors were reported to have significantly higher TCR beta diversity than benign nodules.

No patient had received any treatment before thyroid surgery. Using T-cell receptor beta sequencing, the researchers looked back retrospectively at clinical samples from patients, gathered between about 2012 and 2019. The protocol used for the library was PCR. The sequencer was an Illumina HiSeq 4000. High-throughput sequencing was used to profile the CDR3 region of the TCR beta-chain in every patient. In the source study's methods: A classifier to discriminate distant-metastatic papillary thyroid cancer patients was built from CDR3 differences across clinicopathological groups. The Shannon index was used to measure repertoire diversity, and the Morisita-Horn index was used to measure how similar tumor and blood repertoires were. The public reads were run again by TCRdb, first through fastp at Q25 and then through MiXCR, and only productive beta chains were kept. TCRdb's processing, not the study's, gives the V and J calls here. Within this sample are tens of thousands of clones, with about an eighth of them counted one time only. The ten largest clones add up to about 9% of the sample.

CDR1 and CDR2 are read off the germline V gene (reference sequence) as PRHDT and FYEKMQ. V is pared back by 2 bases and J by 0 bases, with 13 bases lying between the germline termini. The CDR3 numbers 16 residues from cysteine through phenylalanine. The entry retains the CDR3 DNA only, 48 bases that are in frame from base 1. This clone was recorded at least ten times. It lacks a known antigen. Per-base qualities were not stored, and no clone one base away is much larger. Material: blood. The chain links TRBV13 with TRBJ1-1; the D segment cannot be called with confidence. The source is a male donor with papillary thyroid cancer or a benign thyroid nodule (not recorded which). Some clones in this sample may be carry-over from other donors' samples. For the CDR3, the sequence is CASSLSPLGVNTEAFF. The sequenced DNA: TGTGCCAGCAGCTTATCCCCGTTAGGAGTGAACACTGAAGCTTTCTTT.